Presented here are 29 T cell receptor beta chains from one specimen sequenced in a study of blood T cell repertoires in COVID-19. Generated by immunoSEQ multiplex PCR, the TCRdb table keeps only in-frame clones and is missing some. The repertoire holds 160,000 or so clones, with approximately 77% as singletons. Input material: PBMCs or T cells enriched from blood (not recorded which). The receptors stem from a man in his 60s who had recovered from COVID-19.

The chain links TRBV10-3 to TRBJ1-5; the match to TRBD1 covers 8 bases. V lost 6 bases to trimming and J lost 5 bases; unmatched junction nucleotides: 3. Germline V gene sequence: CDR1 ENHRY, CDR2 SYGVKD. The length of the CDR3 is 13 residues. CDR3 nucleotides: TGTGCCATCAGACAGGGGGATCATCAGCCCCAGCATTTT. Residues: CAIRQGDHQPQHF.

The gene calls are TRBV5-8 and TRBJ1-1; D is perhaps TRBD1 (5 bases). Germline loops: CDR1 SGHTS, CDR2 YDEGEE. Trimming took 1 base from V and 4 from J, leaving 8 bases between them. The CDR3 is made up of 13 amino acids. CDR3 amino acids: CASSLTGGTEAFF. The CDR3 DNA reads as TGTGCCAGCAGCTTGACGGGGGGCACTGAAGCTTTCTTT. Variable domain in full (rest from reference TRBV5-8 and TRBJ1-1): EAGVTQSPTHLIKTRGQQATLRCSPISGHTSVYWYQQALGLGLQFLLWYDEGEERNRGNFPPRFSGRQFPNYSSELNVNALELEDSALYLCASSLTGGTEAFFGQGTRLTVV.

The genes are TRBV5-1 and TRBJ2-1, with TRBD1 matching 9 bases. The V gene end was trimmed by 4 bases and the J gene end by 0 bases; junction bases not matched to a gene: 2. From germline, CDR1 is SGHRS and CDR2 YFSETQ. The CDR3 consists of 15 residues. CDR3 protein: CASSAGQGSYNEQFF. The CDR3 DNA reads TGCGCCAGCAGCGCGGGACAGGGCTCCTACAATGAGCAGTTCTTC.

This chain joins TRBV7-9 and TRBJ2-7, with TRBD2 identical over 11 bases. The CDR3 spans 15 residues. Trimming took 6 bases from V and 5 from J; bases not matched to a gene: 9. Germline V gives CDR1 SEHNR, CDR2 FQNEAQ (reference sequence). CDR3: CASSPLAGAINEQYF. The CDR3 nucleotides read TGTGCCAGCAGTCCACTAGCGGGAGCTATCAACGAGCAGTACTTC.

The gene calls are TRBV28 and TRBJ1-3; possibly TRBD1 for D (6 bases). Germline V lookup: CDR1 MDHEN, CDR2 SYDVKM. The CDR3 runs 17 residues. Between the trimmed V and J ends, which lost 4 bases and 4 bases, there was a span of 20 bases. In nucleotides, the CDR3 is TGTGCCAGCAGTTCCCCCGGGGACAAAAATGGAGGAAACACCATATATTTT. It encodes CASSSPGDKNGGNTIYF.

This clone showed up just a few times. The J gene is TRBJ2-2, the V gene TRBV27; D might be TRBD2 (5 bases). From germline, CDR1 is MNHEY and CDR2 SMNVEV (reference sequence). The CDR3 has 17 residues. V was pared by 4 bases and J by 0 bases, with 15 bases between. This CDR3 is CASSSFVGAANTGELFF. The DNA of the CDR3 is TGTGCCAGCAGTTCCTTCGTCGGAGCGGCGAACACCGGGGAGCTGTTTTTT.

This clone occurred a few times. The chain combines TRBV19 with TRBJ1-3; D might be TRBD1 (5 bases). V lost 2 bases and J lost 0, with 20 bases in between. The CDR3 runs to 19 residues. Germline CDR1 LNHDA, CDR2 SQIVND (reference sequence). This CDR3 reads CASSIRGFGGPDSGNTIYF. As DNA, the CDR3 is TGTGCCAGTAGTATAAGAGGTTTCGGGGGTCCAGACTCTGGAAACACCATATATTTT. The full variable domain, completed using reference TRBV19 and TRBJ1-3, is DGGITQSPKYLFRKEGQNVTLSCEQNLNHDAMYWYRQDPGQGLRLIYYSQIVNDFQKGDIAEGYSVSREKKESFPLTVTSAQKNPTAFYLCASSIRGFGGPDSGNTIYFGEGSWLTVV.

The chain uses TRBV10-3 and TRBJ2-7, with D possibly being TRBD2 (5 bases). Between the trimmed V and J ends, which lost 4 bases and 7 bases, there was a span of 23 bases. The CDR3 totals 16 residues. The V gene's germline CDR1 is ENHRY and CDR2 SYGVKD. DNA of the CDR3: TGTGCCATCAGTGGGGGAGTCTGGACTGCCCTGGAGGAGCAGTACTTC. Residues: CAISGGVWTALEEQYF.

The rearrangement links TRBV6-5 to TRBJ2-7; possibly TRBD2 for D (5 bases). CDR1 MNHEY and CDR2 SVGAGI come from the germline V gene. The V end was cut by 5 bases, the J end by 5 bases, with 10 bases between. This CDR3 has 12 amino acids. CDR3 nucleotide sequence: TGTGCCAGCAGTCCTGGGAGCCACGAGCAGTACTTC. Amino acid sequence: CASSPGSHEQYF.

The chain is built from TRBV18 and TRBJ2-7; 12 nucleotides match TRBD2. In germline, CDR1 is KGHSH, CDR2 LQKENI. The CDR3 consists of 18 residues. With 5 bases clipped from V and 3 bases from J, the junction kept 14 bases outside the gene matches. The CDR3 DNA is TGTGCCAGCTCAAGCGAAGGCCGACTAGCGGGAGAAGGCTACGAGCAGTACTTC. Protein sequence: CASSSEGRLAGEGYEQYF. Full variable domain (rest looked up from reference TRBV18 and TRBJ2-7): NAGVMQNPRHLVRRRGQEARLRCSPMKGHSHVYWYRQLPEEGLKFMVYLQKENIIDESGMPKERFSAEFPKEGPSILRIQQVVRGDSAAYFCASSSEGRLAGEGYEQYFGPGTRLTVT.

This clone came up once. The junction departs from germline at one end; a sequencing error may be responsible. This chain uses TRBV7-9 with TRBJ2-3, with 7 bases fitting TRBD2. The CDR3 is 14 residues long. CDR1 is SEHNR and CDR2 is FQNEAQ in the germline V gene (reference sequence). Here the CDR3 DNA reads TGTGCCAGCAGCCTAGCGGAGCCCACAGATACGCAGTATTTT. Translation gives CASSLAEPTDTQYF.

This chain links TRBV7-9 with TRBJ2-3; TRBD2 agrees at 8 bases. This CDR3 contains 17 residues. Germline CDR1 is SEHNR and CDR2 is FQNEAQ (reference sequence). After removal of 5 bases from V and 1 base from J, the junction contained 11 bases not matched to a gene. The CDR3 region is CASSTPGGLWGTDTQYF. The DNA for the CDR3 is TGTGCCAGCAGCACGCCGGGGGGGCTTTGGGGCACAGATACGCAGTATTTT.

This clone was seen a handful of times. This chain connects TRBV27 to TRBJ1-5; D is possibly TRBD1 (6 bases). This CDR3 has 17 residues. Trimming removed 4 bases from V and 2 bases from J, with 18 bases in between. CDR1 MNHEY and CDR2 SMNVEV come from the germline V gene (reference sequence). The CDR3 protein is CASSSWQGPRGNQPQHF. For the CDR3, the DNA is TGTGCCAGCAGTTCATGGCAGGGGCCCCGAGGCAATCAGCCCCAGCATTTT.

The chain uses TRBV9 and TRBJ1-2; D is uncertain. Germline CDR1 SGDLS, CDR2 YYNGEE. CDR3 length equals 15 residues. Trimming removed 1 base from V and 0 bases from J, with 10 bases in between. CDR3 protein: CASSVLPTANYGYTF. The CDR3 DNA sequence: TGTGCCAGCAGCGTACTCCCCACGGCTAACTATGGCTACACCTTC.

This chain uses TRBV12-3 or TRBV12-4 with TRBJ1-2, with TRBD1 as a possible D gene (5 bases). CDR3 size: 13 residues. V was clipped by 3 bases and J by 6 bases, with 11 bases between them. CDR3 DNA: TGTGCCAGCAGTTTCTTCCAGGGTGATGGCTACACCTTC. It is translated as CASSFFQGDGYTF.

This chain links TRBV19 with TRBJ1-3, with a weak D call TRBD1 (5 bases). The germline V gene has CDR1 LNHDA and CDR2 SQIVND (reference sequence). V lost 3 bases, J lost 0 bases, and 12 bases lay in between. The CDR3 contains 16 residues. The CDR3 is CASSMTEKLSGNTIYF. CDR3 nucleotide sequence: TGTGCCAGTAGTATGACAGAGAAACTCTCTGGAAACACCATATATTTT.

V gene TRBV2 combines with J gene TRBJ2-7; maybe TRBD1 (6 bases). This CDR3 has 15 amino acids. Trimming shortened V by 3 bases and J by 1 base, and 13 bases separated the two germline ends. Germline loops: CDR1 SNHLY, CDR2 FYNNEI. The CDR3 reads CASSEGAALSYEQYF. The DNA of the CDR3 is TGTGCCAGCAGTGAGGGGGCAGCTCTTTCCTACGAGCAGTACTTC.

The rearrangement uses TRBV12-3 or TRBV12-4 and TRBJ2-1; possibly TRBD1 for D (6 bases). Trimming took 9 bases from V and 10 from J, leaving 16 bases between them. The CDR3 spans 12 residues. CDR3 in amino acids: CASGQGPQEQFF. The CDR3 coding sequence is TGTGCCAGTGGTCAGGGGCCCCAAGAGCAGTTCTTC.

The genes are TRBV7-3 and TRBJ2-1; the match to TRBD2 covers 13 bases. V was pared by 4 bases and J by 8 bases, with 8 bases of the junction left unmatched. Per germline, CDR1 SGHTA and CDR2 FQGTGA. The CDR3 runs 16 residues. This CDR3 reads CASSSGTSGVGDEQFF. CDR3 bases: TGTGCCAGCAGCTCGGGGACTAGCGGGGTGGGTGATGAGCAGTTCTTC.

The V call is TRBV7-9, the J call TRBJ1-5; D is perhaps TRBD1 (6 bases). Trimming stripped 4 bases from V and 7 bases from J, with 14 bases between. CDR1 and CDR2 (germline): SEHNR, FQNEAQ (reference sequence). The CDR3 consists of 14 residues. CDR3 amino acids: CASSYSGGPQPQHF. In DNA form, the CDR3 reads TGTGCCAGCAGCTACTCGGGGGGGCCCCAGCCCCAGCATTTT.

The chain's CDR3 is CASSLEGTDTQYF. As DNA, the CDR3 is TGTGCCAGCAGTTTAGAGGGCACAGATACGCAGTATTTT. The rearrangement uses TRBV27 and TRBJ2-3; D uncertain. V lost 2 bases and J 1 base, leaving 4 bases between the germline ends. The CDR3 runs to 13 residues. Germline V gene sequence: CDR1 MNHEY, CDR2 SMNVEV (reference sequence).

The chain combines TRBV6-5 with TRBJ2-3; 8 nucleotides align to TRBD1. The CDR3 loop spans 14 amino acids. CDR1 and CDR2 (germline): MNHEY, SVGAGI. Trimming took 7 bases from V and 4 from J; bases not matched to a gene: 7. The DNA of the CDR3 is TGTGCCAGCACCATGGACAGGGACGCAGATACGCAGTATTTT. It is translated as CASTMDRDADTQYF.

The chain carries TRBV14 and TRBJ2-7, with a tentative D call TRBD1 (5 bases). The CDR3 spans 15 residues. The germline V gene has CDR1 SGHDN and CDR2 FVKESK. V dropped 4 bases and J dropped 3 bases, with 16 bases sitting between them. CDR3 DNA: TGTGCCAGCAGCCTCCATGGACAAGGATACTACGAGCAGTACTTC. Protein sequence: CASSLHGQGYYEQYF.

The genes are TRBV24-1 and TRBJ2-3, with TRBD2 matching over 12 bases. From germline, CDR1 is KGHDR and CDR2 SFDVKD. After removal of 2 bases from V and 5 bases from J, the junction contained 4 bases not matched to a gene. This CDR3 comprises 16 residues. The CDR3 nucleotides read TGTGCCACCAGTGATTGGGCTAGCGGGGGGGGAGATACGCAGTATTTT. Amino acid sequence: CATSDWASGGGDTQYF.

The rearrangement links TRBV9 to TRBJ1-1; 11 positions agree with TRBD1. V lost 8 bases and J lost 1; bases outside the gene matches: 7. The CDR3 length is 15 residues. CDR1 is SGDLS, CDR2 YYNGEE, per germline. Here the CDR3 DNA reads TGTGCCAGTAGGAGGGACAGGGGGACGAACACTGAAGCTTTCTTT. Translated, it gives CASRRDRGTNTEAFF.

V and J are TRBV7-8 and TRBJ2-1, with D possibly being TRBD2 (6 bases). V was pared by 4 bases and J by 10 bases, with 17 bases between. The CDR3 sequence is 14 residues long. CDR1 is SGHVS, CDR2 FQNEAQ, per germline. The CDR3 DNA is TGTGCCAGCAGCTCCCTCGGAGGGCCTTGGGAGCAGTTCTTC. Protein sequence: CASSSLGGPWEQFF. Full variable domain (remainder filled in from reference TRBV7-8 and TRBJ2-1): GAGVSQSPRYKVAKRGQDVALRCDPISGHVSLFWYQQALGQGPEFLTYFQNEAQLDKSGLPSDRFFAERPEGSVSTLKIQRTQQEDSAVYLCASSSLGGPWEQFFGPGTRLTVL.

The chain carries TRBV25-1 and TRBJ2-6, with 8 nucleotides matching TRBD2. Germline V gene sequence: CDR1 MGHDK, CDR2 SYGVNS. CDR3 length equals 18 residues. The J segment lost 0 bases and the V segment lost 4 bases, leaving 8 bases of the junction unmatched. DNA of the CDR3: TGTGCCAGCAGTGGATTAGCGGGACACCCCTCTGGGGCCAACGTCCTGACTTTC. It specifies CASSGLAGHPSGANVLTF.

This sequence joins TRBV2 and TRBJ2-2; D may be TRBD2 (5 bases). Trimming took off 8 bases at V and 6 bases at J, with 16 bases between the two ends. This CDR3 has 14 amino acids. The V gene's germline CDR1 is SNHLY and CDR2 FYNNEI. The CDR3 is CASLGPGMAGELFF. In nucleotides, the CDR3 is TGTGCCAGCCTTGGACCGGGGATGGCCGGGGAGCTGTTTTTT.

CDR3 bases: TGCGCCAGCCGTGAGGGATCTGGAAACACCATATATTTT. It encodes CASREGSGNTIYF. The chain joins TRBV5-1 to TRBJ1-3, with D unclear. The CDR3 contains 13 residues. CDR1 is SGHRS and CDR2 is YFSETQ in the germline V gene. Deletions cut 7 bases from V and 1 base from J, with 9 bases between.